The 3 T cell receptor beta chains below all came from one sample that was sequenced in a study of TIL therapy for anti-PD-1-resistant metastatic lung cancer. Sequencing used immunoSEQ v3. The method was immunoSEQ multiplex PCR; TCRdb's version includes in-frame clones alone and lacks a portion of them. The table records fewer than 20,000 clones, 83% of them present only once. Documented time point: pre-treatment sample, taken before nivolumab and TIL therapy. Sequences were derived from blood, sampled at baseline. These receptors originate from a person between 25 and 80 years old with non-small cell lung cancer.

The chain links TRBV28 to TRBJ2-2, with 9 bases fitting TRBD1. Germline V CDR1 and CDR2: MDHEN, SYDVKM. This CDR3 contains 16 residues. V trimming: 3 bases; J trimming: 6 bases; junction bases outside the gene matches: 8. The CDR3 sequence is CASSFHGTGSAGELFF. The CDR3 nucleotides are TGTGCCAGCAGTTTTCACGGGACAGGGTCGGCCGGGGAGCTGTTTTTT.

The CDR3 DNA reads as TGTGCCAGCAGCCCCCCGGGGGGGGAGACCCAGTACTTC. This sequence encodes CASSPPGGETQYF. The chain has TRBV11-2 and TRBJ2-5; 8 bases line up with TRBD2. The junction had 4 bases not matched to a gene; V was cut back by 5 bases and J by 5 bases. The germline V gene encodes CDR1 SGHAT and CDR2 FQNNGV. The CDR3 loop spans 13 amino acids.

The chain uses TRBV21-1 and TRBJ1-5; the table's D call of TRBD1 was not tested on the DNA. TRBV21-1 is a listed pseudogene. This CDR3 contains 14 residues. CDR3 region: CASSNVGRNQPQHF. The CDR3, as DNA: TGTGCCAGCAGCAATGTGGGGCGCAATCAGCCCCAGCATTTT.